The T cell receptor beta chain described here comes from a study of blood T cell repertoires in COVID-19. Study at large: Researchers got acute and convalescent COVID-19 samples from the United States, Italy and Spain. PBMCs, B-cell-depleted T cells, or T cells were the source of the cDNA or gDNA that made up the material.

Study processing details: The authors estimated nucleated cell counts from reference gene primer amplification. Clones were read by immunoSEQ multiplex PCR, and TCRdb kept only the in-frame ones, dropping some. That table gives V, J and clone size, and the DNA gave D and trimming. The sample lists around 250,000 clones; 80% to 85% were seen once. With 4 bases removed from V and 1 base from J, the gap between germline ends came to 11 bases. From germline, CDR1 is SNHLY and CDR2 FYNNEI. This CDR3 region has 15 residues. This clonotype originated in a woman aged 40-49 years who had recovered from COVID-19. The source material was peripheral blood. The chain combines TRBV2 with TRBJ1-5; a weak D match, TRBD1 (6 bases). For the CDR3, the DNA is TGTGCCAGCAGTGTCGGACAGAGGAGCAATCAGCCCCAGCATTTT. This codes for CASSVGQRSNQPQHF.